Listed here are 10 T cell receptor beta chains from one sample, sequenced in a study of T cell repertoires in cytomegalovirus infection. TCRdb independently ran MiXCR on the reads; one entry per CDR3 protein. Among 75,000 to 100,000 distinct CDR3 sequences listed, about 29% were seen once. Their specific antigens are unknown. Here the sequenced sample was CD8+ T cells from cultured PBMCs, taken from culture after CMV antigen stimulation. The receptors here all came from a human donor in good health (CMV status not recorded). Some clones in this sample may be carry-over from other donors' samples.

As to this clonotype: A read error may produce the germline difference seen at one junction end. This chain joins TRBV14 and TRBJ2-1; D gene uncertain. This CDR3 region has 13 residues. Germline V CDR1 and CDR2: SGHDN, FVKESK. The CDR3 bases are TGTGCGAGCAGCCAAAACATCCCGAATGAGCAGTTCTTC. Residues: CASSQNIPNEQFF.

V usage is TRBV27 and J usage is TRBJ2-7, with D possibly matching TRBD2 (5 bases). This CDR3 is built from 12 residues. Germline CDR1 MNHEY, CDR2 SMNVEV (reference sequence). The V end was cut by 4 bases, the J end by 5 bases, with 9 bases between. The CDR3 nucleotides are TGTGCCAGCAGTTCCGGGGAACACGAGCAGTACTTC. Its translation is CASSSGEHEQYF.

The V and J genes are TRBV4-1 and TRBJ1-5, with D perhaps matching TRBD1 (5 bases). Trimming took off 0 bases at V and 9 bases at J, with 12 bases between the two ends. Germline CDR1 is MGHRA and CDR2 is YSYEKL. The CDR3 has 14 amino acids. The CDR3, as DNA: TGCGCCAGCAGCCAAGAAGGGGTTGACAGGCCCCAGCATTTT. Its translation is CASSQEGVDRPQHF.

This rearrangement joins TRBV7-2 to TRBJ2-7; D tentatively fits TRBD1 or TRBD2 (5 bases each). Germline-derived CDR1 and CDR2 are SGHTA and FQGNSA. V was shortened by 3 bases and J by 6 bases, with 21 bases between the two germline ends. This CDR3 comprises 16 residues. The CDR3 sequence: CASSFTSRDGNPEQYF. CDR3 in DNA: TGTGCCAGCAGCTTCACTTCTCGGGACGGTAACCCCGAGCAGTACTTC. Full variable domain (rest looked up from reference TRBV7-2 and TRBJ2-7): GAGVSQSPSNKVTEKGKDVELRCDPISGHTALYWYRQSLGQGLEFLIYFQGNSAPDKSGLPSDRFSAERTGGSVSTLTIQRTQQEDSAVYLCASSFTSRDGNPEQYFGPGTRLTVT.

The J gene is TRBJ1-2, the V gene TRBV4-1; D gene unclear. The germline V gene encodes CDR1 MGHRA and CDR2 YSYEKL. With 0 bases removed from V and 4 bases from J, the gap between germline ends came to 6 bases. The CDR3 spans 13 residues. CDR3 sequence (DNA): TGCGCCAGCAGCCAAGATGGGGTCTATGGCTACACCTTC. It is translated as CASSQDGVYGYTF.

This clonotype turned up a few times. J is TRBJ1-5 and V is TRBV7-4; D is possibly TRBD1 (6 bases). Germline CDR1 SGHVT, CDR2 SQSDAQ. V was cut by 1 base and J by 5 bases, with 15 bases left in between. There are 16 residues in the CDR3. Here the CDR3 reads CASSLGAGTGHQPQHF. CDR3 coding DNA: TGTGCCAGCAGCTTAGGGGCGGGCACAGGGCATCAGCCCCAGCATTTT.

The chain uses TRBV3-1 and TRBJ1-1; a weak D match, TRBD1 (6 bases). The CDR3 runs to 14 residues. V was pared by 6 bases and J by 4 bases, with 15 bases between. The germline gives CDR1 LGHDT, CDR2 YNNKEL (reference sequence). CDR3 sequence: CASRSSGTITEAFF. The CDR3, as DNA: TGTGCCAGCAGGAGCTCCGGGACAATCACTGAAGCTTTCTTT.

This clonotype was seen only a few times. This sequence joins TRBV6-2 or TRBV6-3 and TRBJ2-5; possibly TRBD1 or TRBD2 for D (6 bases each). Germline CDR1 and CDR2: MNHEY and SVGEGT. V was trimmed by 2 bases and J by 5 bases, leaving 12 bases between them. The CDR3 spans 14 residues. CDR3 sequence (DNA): TGTGCCAGCAGTTACCTGGGGGGCGCCGAGACCCAGTACTTC. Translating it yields CASSYLGGAETQYF.

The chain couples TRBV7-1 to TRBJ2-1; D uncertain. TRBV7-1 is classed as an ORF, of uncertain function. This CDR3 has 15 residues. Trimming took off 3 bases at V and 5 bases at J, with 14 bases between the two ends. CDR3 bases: TGTGCCAGCAGCTCTACGTTGGAGATCCACAATGAGCAGTTCTTC. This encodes CASSSTLEIHNEQFF.

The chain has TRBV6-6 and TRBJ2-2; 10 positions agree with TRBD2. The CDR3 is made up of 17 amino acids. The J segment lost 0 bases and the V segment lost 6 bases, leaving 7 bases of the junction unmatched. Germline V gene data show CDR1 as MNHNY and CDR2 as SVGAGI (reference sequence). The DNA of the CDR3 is TGTGCCAGCAGCTCCCTAACTAGCGGGGCGAACACCGGGGAGCTGTTTTTT. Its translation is CASSSLTSGANTGELFF.